One and the same sample provided the 6 T cell receptor beta chains below, sequenced in a study of Graves' ophthalmopathy and Graves' hyperthyroidism. Scientists amplified the TCR beta CDR3 regions from RNA transcripts. HTBI primers primed a first-round RT-PCR, and a second-round multiplex PCR followed. TCRdb analysed the multiplex PCR reads with MiXCR anew, one entry per CDR3 protein. Here the sample spans almost 750,000 distinct CDR3 sequences, 40% being singletons. Input material: peripheral blood. Receptors were obtained from an adult man with Graves' ophthalmopathy.

This clonotype has ten or more counts. The chain employs TRBV10-3 and TRBJ1-1, with TRBD1 identical over 9 bases. Per germline, CDR1 ENHRY and CDR2 SYGVKD. The CDR3 is 15 amino acids. V trimming: 0 bases; J trimming: 7 bases; junction bases outside the gene matches: 6. CDR3 bases: TGTGCCATCAGTGAGTCTAGGGACAGGGAGGGTGAAGCTTTCTTT. Its protein is CAISESRDREGEAFF.

This clonotype appeared many times. The rearrangement uses TRBV6-6 and TRBJ1-1; 7 positions agree with TRBD1. Germline V gives CDR1 MNHNY, CDR2 SVGAGI (reference sequence). With V trimmed by 4 bases and J by 1 base, 6 bases remained unmatched. The CDR3 is 15 residues long. The CDR3 protein is CASSSAGGQNTEAFF. The CDR3 region has the DNA TGTGCCAGCAGTTCCGCAGGGGGACAGAACACTGAAGCTTTCTTT.

Only a few counts were recorded for this clonotype. This chain joins TRBV7-9 and TRBJ1-3; D unresolved. Germline CDR1 SEHNR, CDR2 FQNEAQ (reference sequence). This CDR3 spans 16 amino acids. V lost 1 base, J lost 4 bases, and 14 bases lay in between. The CDR3 is CASSLVPDKLGNTIYF. CDR3 in DNA: TGTGCCAGCAGCTTAGTACCGGATAAACTGGGAAACACCATATATTTT. Full variable domain (remainder filled in from reference TRBV7-9 and TRBJ1-3): DTGVSQNPRHKITKRGQNVTFRCDPISEHNRLYWYRQTLGQGPEFLTYFQNEAQLEKSRLLSDRFSAERPKGSFSTLEIQRTEQGDSAMYLCASSLVPDKLGNTIYFGEGSWLTVV.

This clonotype showed up many times. V gene TRBV7-9 combines with J gene TRBJ1-1; D is ambiguous. The germline V gene encodes CDR1 SEHNR and CDR2 FQNEAQ (reference sequence). The V end was cut by 5 bases, the J end by 1 base, with 11 bases between. The CDR3 has 14 amino acids. The CDR3 spells CASSGRAGNTEAFF. The CDR3 DNA follows: TGTGCCAGCAGCGGACGAGCGGGGAACACTGAAGCTTTCTTT.

The gene calls are TRBV25-1 and TRBJ2-2, with TRBD1 matching 7 bases. The CDR3 spans 24 residues. J was trimmed by 1 base and V by 6 bases; bases with no gene match: 32. Germline values: CDR1 MGHDK, CDR2 SYGVNS. The CDR3 reads CASSQESTRGLGTLYRGNTGELFF. The CDR3 nucleotides are TGTGCCAGCAGCCAAGAAAGCACCAGGGGGTTAGGAACACTGTATAGAGGGAACACCGGGGAGCTGTTTTTT.

The J gene is TRBJ1-3, the V gene TRBV11-2, with D tentatively TRBD1 (5 bases). Trimming stripped 5 bases from V and 4 bases from J, with 18 bases between. The CDR3 is 16 amino acids. Germline values: CDR1 SGHAT, CDR2 FQNNGV. CDR3 coding DNA: TGTGCCAGCAGCAACGCAAGGGGAATCGAAGGAAACACCATATATTTT. This sequence encodes CASSNARGIEGNTIYF.